The rows below give T cell receptor beta chains drawn from one sample of a study of blood T cell repertoires in COVID-19. Sequencing was performed with immunoSEQ multiplex PCR; in TCRdb, only in-frame clones are kept and a portion is missing. Among around 20,000 clones, approximately 88% were seen once, and the ten largest hold 3.2%. Sequenced input: peripheral blood. Receptors were obtained from a man aged 35 to 55 with acute or convalescent COVID-19. CDR3s include the opening cysteine and the closing phenylalanine or tryptophan. Each record gives: J gene, D gene, V gene, clone size, CDR3 DNA, CDR3 protein. D genes are given only for firm matches. For some rows the clone size is stated as once, few or many, or as a class when expanded; others skip it.

>TRBJ1-2|-|TRBV10-2|-
TGCGCCAGCAGTGGGCGGCAGGGAAAATACGTCTATGGCTACACCTTC
CASSGRQGKYVYGYTF
>TRBJ2-7|-|TRBV6-2/TRBV6-3|-
TGTGCCAGCAGTCCCCTCGACGAGCAGTACTTC
CASSPLDEQYF
>TRBJ1-5|TRBD1|TRBV19|-
TGTGCCAGTAACAGTGACAGGGGCCATAATCAGCCCCAGCATTTT
CASNSDRGHNQPQHF
>TRBJ1-1|-|TRBV15|-
TGTGCCACCAGCAGAGGGAGAGGAGACACTGAAGCTTTCTTT
CATSRGRGDTEAFF
>TRBJ1-2|TRBD1|TRBV6-6|once
TGTGCCAGCAGTTCCGGACAGGGGGATAAGGACTATGGCTACACCTTC
CASSSGQGDKDYGYTF
>TRBJ2-7|TRBD2|TRBV9|-
TGTGCCAGCAGCGTAGGGGAGGGCTACGAGCAGTACTTC
CASSVGEGYEQYF
>TRBJ2-7|TRBD1|TRBV14|-
TGTGCCAGCAGCCACCCCTCCGGACAGGCTAACGAGCAGTACTTC
CASSHPSGQANEQYF
>TRBJ2-3|TRBD2|TRBV5-1|-
TGCGCCAGCACGTTAGCCGGGGGGACAGATACGCAGTATTTT
CASTLAGGTDTQYF
>TRBJ2-1|TRBD2|TRBV7-2|-
TGTGCCAGCAGCTCGCGACTAGCGGGGTCTCTCGGCAATGAGCAGTTCTTC
CASSSRLAGSLGNEQFF
>TRBJ2-5|-|TRBV6-1|-
TGTGCCAGCAGTGAACCCCAGGGGCTCTCTTGGGAGACCCAGTACTTC
CASSEPQGLSWETQYF
>TRBJ1-2|TRBD1|TRBV6-6|-
TGTGCCAGCAGTGGACAGGGTAACTATGGCTACACCTTC
CASSGQGNYGYTF
>TRBJ2-2|-|TRBV6-6|-
TGTGCCAGCAGCCGGGAAGGAGGGGACGGGGAGCTGTTTTTT
CASSREGGDGELFF
>TRBJ1-5|-|TRBV23-1|-
TGCGCCAGCAGGACAGGACGCAATCAGCCCCAGCATTTT
CASRTGRNQPQHF
>TRBJ1-1|-|TRBV6-5|-
TGTGCCAGCAGTTACGGCCAGGGGAACACTGAAGCTTTCTTT
CASSYGQGNTEAFF
>TRBJ1-4|TRBD1|TRBV9|-
TGTGCCAGCAGCCCAGGGGGGACAGGGAGGGAAAAACTGTTTTTT
CASSPGGTGREKLFF
>TRBJ2-2|-|TRBV7-9|-
TGTGCCAGCAGTCCGGACATGGAGACCGGGGAGCTGTTTTTT
CASSPDMETGELFF
>TRBJ1-1|-|TRBV24-1|-
TGTGCCACCAGTGGGCCCCGCCAGGGTGAAGCTTTCTTT
CATSGPRQGEAFF
>TRBJ2-3|TRBD1|TRBV5-1|few
TGCGCCAGCAGCTTAGGACAGGGGGCCGCAGATACGCAGTATTTT
CASSLGQGAADTQYF
>TRBJ1-3|TRBD1|TRBV10-3|once
TGTGCCATCAGTGAAGGGGACAGGGTTAGAAACACCATATATTTT
CAISEGDRVRNTIYF
>TRBJ1-3|-|TRBV19|-
TGTGCCAGTAGTAAGAACGGGGGATTAGGAAACACCATATATTTT
CASSKNGGLGNTIYF
>TRBJ2-7|-|TRBV6-5|once
TGTGCCAGCAGTCGCGAACGGGGGATGGTCGAGCAGTACTTC
CASSRERGMVEQYF
>TRBJ1-2|-|TRBV6-1|few
TGTGCCAGCAGTGAAGCCGACCAGGATTTCGGCTACACCTTC
CASSEADQDFGYTF
>TRBJ2-5|TRBD1|TRBV10-3|-
TGTGCCATCAGTGGGACAGGGGATGAGACCCAGTACTTC
CAISGTGDETQYF